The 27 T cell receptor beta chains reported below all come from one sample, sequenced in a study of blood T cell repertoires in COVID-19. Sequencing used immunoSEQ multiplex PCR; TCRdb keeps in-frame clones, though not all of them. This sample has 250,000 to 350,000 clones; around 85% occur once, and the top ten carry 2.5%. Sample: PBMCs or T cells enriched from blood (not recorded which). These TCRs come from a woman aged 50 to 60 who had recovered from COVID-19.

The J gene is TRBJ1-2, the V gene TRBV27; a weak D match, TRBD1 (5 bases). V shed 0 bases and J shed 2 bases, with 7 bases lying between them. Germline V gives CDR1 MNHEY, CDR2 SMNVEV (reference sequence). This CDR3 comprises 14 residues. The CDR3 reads CASSLSSGNYGYTF. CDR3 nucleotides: TGTGCCAGCAGTTTATCCTCAGGGAACTATGGCTACACCTTC.

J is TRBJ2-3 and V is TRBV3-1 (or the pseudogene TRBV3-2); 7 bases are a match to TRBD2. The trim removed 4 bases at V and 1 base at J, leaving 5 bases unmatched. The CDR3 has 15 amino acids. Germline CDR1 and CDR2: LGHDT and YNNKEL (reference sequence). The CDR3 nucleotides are TGTGCCAGCAGCCCAAGACTAGCAGGCACAGATACGCAGTATTTT. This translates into CASSPRLAGTDTQYF.

As DNA, the CDR3 is TGTGCCAGCAGCTTAGGCCCAGGGCCAGTTAAGGGTCGAGAGACCCAGTACTTC. This codes for CASSLGPGPVKGRETQYF. V usage is TRBV7-3 and J usage is TRBJ2-5; tentative D call: TRBD1 (5 bases). Trimming removed 2 bases at V and 4 bases at J, with 23 bases between. This CDR3 has 18 residues. Germline CDR1 reads SGHTA; CDR2 reads FQGTGA. Based on the CDR3 plus reference TRBV7-3 and TRBJ2-5, the full variable domain is GAGVSQTPSNKVTEKGKYVELRCDPISGHTALYWYRQSLGQGPEFLIYFQGTGAADDSGLPNDRFFAVRPEGSVSTLKIQRTERGDSAVYLCASSLGPGPVKGRETQYFGPGTRLLVL.

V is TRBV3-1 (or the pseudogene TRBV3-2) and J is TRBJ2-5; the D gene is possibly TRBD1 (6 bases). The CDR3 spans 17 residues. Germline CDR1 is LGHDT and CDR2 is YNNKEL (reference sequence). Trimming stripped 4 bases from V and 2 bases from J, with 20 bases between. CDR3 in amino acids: CASSRVRLGTLQETQYF. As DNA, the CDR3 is TGTGCCAGCAGCCGAGTTCGCCTCGGGACACTTCAAGAGACCCAGTACTTC.

The CDR3 nucleotides read TGTGCCAGTACAGGGGCCTACGAGCAGTACTTC. Translating gives CASTGAYEQYF. This chain connects TRBV19 to TRBJ2-7; a possible D gene is TRBD1 (6 bases). CDR3 length: 11 residues. Per the germline V gene, CDR1 is LNHDA and CDR2 is SQIVND (reference sequence). The V end was cut by 7 bases, the J end by 2 bases, with 6 bases between.

The CDR3 coding sequence is TGTGCCAGCAGCTTCGGGACTAGCGGGAGCCCCGGGGATGAGCAGTTCTTC. Amino acid sequence: CASSFGTSGSPGDEQFF. This chain links TRBV7-9 with TRBJ2-1; 14 bases align to TRBD2. V dropped 3 bases and J dropped 8; count of bases not matched to a gene: 9. Germline V gene sequence: CDR1 SEHNR, CDR2 FQNEAQ (reference sequence). This CDR3 spans 17 amino acids.

In DNA, the CDR3 is TGTGCCAGCAGCTTACTAGTGGCTAGCGATAGTGAGCAGTTCTTC. Protein product: CASSLLVASDSEQFF. The V call is TRBV11-2, the J call TRBJ2-1, with D possibly matching TRBD2 (6 bases). This CDR3 is 15 amino acids long. Trimming took 2 bases from V and 9 from J, leaving 17 bases between them. Germline CDR1 reads SGHAT; CDR2 reads FQNNGV. Full variable domain (remainder filled in from reference TRBV11-2 and TRBJ2-1): EAGVAQSPRYKIIEKRQSVAFWCNPISGHATLYWYQQILGQGPKLLIQFQNNGVVDDSQLPKDRFSAERLKGVDSTLKIQPAKLEDSAVYLCASSLLVASDSEQFFGPGTRLTVL.

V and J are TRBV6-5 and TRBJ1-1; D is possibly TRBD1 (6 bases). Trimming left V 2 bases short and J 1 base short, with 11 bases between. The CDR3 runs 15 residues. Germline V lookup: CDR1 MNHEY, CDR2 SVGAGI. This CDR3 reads CASSYRTGSNTEAFF. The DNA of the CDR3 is TGTGCCAGCAGTTACCGAACAGGGTCGAACACTGAAGCTTTCTTT.

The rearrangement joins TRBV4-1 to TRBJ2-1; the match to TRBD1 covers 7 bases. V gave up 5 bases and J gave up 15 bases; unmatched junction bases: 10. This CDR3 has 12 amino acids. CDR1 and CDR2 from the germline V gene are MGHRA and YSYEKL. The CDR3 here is CASSELTGQLFF. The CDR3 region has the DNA TGCGCCAGCAGCGAACTGACGGGACAGTTGTTCTTC.

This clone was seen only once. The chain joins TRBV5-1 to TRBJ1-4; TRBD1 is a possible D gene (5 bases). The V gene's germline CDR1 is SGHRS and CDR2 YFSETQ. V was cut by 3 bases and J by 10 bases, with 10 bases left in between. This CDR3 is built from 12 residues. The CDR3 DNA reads TGCGCCAGCAGCTGGGACGGGGGAAAACTGTTTTTT. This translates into CASSWDGGKLFF. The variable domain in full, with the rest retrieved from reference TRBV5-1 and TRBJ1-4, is KAGVTQTPRYLIKTRGQQVTLSCSPISGHRSVSWYQQTPGQGLQFLFEYFSETQRNKGNFPGRFSGRQFSNSRSEMNVSTLELGDSALYLCASSWDGGKLFFGSGTQLSVL.

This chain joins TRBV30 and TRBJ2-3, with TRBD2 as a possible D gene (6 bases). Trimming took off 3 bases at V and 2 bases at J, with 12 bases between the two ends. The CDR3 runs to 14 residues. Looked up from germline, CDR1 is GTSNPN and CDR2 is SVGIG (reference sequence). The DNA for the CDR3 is TGTGCCTGGAGCAGCGGGTATCACACAGATACGCAGTATTTT. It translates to CAWSSGYHTDTQYF.

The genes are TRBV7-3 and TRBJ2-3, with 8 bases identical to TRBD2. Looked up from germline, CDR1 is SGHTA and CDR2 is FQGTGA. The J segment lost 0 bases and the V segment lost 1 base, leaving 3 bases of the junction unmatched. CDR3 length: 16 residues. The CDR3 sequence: CASSLRAGASTDTQYF. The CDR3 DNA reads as TGTGCCAGCAGCTTAAGAGCGGGGGCTAGCACAGATACGCAGTATTTT.

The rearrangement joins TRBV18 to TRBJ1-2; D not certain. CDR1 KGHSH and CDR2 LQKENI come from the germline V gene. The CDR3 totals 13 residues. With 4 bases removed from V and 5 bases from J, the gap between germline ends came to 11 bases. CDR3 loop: CASSLDTDYGYTF. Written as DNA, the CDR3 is TGTGCCAGCTCACTTGACACGGATTATGGCTACACCTTC.

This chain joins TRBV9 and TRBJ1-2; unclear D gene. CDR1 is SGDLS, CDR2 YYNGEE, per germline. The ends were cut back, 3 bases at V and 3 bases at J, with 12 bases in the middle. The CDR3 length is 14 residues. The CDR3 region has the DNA TGTGCCAGCAGCGAGCTCGGCGGGGACTATGGCTACACCTTC. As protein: CASSELGGDYGYTF.

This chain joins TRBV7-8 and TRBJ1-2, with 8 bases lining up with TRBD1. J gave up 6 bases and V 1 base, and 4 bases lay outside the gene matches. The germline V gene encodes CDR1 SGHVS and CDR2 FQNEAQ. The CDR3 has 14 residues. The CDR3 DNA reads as TGTGCCAGCAGCTTAGGTCACAGGGGGGATGGCTACACCTTC. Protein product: CASSLGHRGDGYTF.

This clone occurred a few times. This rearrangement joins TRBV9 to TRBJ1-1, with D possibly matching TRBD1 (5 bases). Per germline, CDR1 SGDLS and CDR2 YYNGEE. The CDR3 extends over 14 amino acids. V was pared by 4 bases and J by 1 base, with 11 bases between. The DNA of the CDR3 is TGTGCCAGCAGCATGCTCACAGGGAACACTGAAGCTTTCTTT. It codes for CASSMLTGNTEAFF.

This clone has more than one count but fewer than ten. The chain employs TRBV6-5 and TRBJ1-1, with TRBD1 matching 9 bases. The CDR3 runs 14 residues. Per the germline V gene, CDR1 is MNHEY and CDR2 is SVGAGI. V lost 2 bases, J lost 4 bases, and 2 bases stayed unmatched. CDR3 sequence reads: CASSYETGGTEAFF. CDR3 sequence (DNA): TGTGCCAGCAGTTACGAGACAGGGGGCACTGAAGCTTTCTTT.

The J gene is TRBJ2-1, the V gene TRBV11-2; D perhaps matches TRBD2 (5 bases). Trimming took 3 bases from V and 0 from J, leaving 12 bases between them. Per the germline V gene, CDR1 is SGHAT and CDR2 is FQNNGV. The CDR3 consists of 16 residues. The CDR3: CASSFQRLSSYNEQFF. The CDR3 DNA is TGTGCCAGCAGCTTCCAGCGGTTAAGCTCCTACAATGAGCAGTTCTTC.

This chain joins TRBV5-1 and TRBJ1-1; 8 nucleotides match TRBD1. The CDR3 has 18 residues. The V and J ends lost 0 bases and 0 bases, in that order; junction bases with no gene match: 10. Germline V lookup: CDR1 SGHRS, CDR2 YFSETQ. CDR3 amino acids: CASSLARQGITMNTEAFF. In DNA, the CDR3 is TGCGCCAGCAGCTTGGCTAGACAGGGGATTACGATGAACACTGAAGCTTTCTTT.

The CDR3 DNA reads as TGTGCCAGCAGTAACCGACAGGGAAATCAGCCCCAGCATTTT. This translates into CASSNRQGNQPQHF. The chain couples TRBV6-5 to TRBJ1-5; 7 nucleotides agree with TRBD1. V was pared by 5 bases and J by 4 bases, with 5 bases of the junction left unmatched. CDR3 length equals 14 residues. Germline V gene sequence: CDR1 MNHEY, CDR2 SVGAGI.

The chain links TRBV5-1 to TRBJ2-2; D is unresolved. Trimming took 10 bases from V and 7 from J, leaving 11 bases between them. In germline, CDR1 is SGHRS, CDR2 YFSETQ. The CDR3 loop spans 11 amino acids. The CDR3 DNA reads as TGCGCCGGAGAAGACCACGGGGAGCTGTTTTTT. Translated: CAGEDHGELFF. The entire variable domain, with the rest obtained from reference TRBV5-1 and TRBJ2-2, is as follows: KAGVTQTPRYLIKTRGQQVTLSCSPISGHRSVSWYQQTPGQGLQFLFEYFSETQRNKGNFPGRFSGRQFSNSRSEMNVSTLELGDSALYLCAGEDHGELFFGEGSRLTVL.

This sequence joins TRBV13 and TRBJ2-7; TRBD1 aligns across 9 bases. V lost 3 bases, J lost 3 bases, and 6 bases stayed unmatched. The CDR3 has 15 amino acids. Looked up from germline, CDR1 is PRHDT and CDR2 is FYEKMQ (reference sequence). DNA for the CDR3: TGTGCCAGCAGCTTGACCGGGACAGGGCACTACGAGCAGTACTTC. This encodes CASSLTGTGHYEQYF. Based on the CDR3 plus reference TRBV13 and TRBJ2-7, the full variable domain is AAGVIQSPRHLIKEKRETATLKCYPIPRHDTVYWYQQGPGQDPQFLISFYEKMQSDKGSIPDRFSAQQFSDYHSELNMSSLELGDSALYFCASSLTGTGHYEQYFGPGTRLTVT.

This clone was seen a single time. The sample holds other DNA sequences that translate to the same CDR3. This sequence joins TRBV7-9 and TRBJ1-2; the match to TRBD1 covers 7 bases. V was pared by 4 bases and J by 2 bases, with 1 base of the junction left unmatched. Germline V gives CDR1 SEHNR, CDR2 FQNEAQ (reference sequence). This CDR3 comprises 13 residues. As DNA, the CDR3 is TGTGCCAGCAGCTCACAGGGGAACTATGGCTACACCTTC. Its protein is CASSSQGNYGYTF.

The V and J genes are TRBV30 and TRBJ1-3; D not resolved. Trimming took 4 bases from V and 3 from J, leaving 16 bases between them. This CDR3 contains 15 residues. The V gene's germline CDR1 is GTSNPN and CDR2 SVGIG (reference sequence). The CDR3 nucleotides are TGTGCCTGGACCCTCGGACTACAGCTTGGAAACACCATATATTTT. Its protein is CAWTLGLQLGNTIYF.

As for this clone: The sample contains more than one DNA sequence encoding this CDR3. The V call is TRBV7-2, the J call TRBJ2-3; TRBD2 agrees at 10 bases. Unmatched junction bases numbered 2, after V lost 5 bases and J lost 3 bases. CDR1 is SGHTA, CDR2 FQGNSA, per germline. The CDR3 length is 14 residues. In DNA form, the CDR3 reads TGTGCCAGCAGCCTGGGACTAGCGACAGATACGCAGTATTTT. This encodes CASSLGLATDTQYF.

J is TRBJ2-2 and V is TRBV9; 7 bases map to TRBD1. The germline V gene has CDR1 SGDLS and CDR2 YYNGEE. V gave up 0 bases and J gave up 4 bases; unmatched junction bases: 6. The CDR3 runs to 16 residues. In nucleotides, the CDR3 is TGTGCCAGCAGCGTAGGAGGGGGCGCGGGCACCGGGGAGCTGTTTTTT. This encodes CASSVGGGAGTGELFF.

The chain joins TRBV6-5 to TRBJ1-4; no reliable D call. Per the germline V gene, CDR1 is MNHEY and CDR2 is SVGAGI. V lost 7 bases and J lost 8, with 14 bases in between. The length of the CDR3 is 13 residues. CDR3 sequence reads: CASTRKGGEKLFF. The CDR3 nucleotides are TGTGCCAGCACCCGCAAGGGCGGGGAAAAACTGTTTTTT.